This T cell receptor beta chain was identified in a study of cytomegalovirus exposure and HLA in healthy donors (dated by TCRdb to 2017 to 2019). For context, the study as a whole: An earlier analysis of several hundred of the donors reported approximately 280 Gb of sequence data and 95 million to 140 million unique TCR beta sequences obtained from about 180 million T cells. About 280 gigabases of sequencing data and 70 million to 100 million unique TCR sequences were included in an early release covering about 620 HLA-typed donors. Among the roughly 400 genotyped donors, about 85% belonged to the genetic ancestry cluster associated with self-reported Caucasian donors. The study aimed to test whether signatures of past pathogen exposure could be identified by cataloging public T cell receptors. The study profiled the T cell repertoires of about 640 subjects by immunosequencing and related them to cytomegalovirus serostatus. Besides the first cohort of 666 subjects, a separate validation cohort made up of 95 to 150 different subjects was used. To predict cytomegalovirus infection status, the study combined high-throughput TCR immunosequencing, statistical association of individual TCRs with disease status, and machine learning. A later analysis re-examined previously published TCR beta repertoires from roughly 650 donors and added high-resolution HLA genotyping to investigate patterns of TCR occurrence. Rather than using new phenotypic data, the later analysis identified candidate immune exposures from TCR beta sequences and from how often those sequences occurred across donors. An earlier analysis of 587 of the donors applied high-throughput TCR beta sequencing to assess whether each TCR beta V gene segment acted as functional or pseudogenic. Alongside the repertoire data, information on donor age, sex, ethnicity and CMV serostatus was compiled. A later genetic analysis took genome-wide SNP genotypes for about 60% of the roughly 670 donors and used that subset as a discovery cohort. Every discovery cohort repertoire had been produced on one sequencing platform. Class I and class II HLA loci were covered by the typing at four-digit resolution. The number of typed donors differed by locus: about 629-630 for A, B, C, DRB1 and DQB1; approximately 520 for DQA1; around 610 for DPA1; and around 470 for DPB1. Five DR-DQ haplotypes were handled as single units for association and clustering because linkage in the cohort was strong. On average, roughly 250,000 unique TCR beta nucleotide sequences were sequenced per donor among about 400 genotyped donors of the cohort, with 15% to 20% of those sequences being non-productive. Broad study findings and their caveats: Presence/absence analyses assumed roughly uniform sequencing depth across donors, an assumption that may not hold. Only TCR beta chains were sequenced in this cohort, and the absence of alpha or paired-chain data limited detectable features. In both the original and validation cohorts, the classifier was reported to diagnose cytomegalovirus status with high specificity and sensitivity. Because HLA typing was unavailable for some donors at each locus, only the typed subset was used in association tests. Linkage disequilibrium might explain the correlated functional status among segregating V segments, but an unknown experimental factor could not be excluded. A later analysis found that most CMV-associated TCR beta chains appeared HLA-restricted, with HLA associations seemingly driven largely by CMV exposure. V-gene and J-gene trimming of TCR beta chains was associated with a missense DCLRE1C variant in a later genetic analysis, and the association was replicated in an independent cohort. Specific HLA alleles were associated with roughly 17,000 TCR beta sequences at a false discovery rate of 0.05 in a later analysis. In a later analysis, the rate of TCR association differed among HLA loci, with DRB1 alleles having the most associated TCRs and HLA-C alleles having the fewest. Broadly in line with IMGT annotations, most TCR beta V segments showed up in productive rearrangements about 90% or about 30% of the time in an earlier analysis of about 500 of the donors. The authors suggested that the approach could potentially be extended to other disease states and immunological phenotypes. A later analysis found that HLA-associated TCR beta chains were more clonally expanded and had lower generation probabilities than equally common non-associated chains. Assigning TCR associations to individual alleles was difficult when HLA alleles, especially DR and DQ, strongly co-occurred. Because counts were too low, approximately 15 rarely observed V segments, including chromosome 9 orphons, were excluded from the earlier analysis of under 650 of the donors. Some IMGT-functional V segments, including TRBV6-2 and TRBV6-3, could not be distinguished by the 87-base-pair reads and were therefore excluded. A further reported finding was that TCR beta sequences accurately predicted the HLA-A and HLA-B alleles for most subjects in the first cohort. The study gave a list of roughly 150 TCR beta chains associated with cytomegalovirus. A cluster of highly shared sequence variants was judged likely to be a technical artifact of the sequencing pipeline. In a later analysis, several top co-occurrence clusters were reported to appear linked to parvovirus B19, influenza, CMV and Epstein-Barr virus. A few of the identified cytomegalovirus-associated TCR beta chains were confirmed in vitro to be specific for cytomegalovirus antigens. While some public TCRs were present in many individuals, most TCR sequences turned up only very rarely across donors. Immune exposure information for the cohort was limited to CMV serostatus. Compared with the roughly 600-donor mean, donors in an Asian-associated ancestry cluster had fewer N-insertions in productive TCRs, according to a later genetic analysis.

The library relied on the immunoSEQ multiplex PCR assay. The multiplex PCR relied on a mix of 60 forward primers for TCR Vbeta segments and 13 reverse primers for TCR Jbeta segments. Amplification of the CDR3 region of rearranged TCR beta genes was performed with a multiplex PCR assay on genomic DNA. The Illumina HiSeq System was used to sequence the amplified TCR beta libraries as 87-base-pair reads. As for the authors' bioinformatics: A later analysis tallied 75 million to 95 million unique TCR beta chains across the approximately 670 repertoires, and around 12 million of those chains were shared by two or more donors. A nearest-neighbor algorithm error-corrected the raw reads and collapsed the reads into unique sequences, merging closely related sequences to remove PCR and sequencing errors. Alignment of CDR3 sequences to IMGT reference sequences was used to assign V, D and J gene segments. For a sequence to be retained, a match of at least six nucleotides to both a V gene segment and a J gene segment was required. Rearrangements were called productive when the CDR3 lacked stop codons and stayed in frame with V and J; all others were non-productive. Following IMGT convention, CDR3 was defined as the stretch from the second conserved V-encoded cysteine to the conserved J-encoded phenylalanine. The earlier analysis of about 500 of the donors excluded sequences that lacked an unambiguous match to a single V gene segment. An earlier analysis of approximately 590 of the donors called V segments functional above 56.7% productive rearrangements and segregating when the between-donor standard deviation exceeded 5%. To diagnose cytomegalovirus status from the catalog of TCR beta chain sequences, a statistical classification framework was built. In a later analysis, V and J genes were assigned by comparing TCR nucleotide sequences against IMGT/GENE-DB human TR gene sequences. The TCRdist pipeline was used in a later analysis to assign CDR3 sequences and most-parsimonious VDJ recombination scenarios. In a later analysis, each TCR beta chain was defined by its CDR3 amino acid sequence together with its V-gene family, and reads lacking a unique V-gene family were excluded. To address suspected cross-contamination and a sequencing artifact, a later analysis removed a few hundred highly shared, low-generation-probability nucleotide sequences. In a later analysis, a clonal expansion index was calculated for each public chain from normalized within-repertoire ranks of inferred template counts. Generation probabilities in a later analysis came from a VDJ recombination model fitted to out-of-frame rearrangements, and those results were checked against IGoR. A later analysis scored TCR-TCR, TCR-HLA and TCR-CMV co-occurrence with hypergeometric tests, applying a repertoire-size bias correction to TCR pairs. A later analysis estimated false discovery rates by permuting HLA or CMV assignments 20 times. In a later analysis, co-occurring TCRs were grouped with DBSCAN, and TCRdist sequence similarity was added when clustering was performed within HLA-allele-positive subsets. Repertoires with fewer than 30,000 or more than 120,000 public chains were left out of co-occurrence clustering, as were roughly five repertoires with anomalous nucleotide sharing. TCRdb limited this immuneACCESS table to in-frame rearrangements with V and J called. A share of clones is missing; checked studies link under half to unresolved V genes, and the rest is unexplained. Clone size and V and J calls were adopted from that table, with D and trimming inferred from the DNA. A total of about 130,000 clones appear in this sample, 80% of them only once. Of the sample, 1% falls within the top ten clones.

As concerns this clone: There is no known antigen for this receptor. Base qualities are missing; no much larger clone stands one base away.

Cut back by 5 bases and 0 bases, the V and J ends lie 11 bases apart. CDR1 and CDR2 were assigned from the germline V gene (reference sequence) as LNHNV and YYDKDF. The CDR3 sequence holds 15 residues, the cysteine and phenylalanine included. Just the 45-base CDR3 DNA is kept, in frame starting at base 1. In total, roughly 670 healthy bone marrow donors made up the cohort. All cohort members were sampled while nominally healthy, although unrecorded immune exposures were likely present. The donor was CMV seronegative and was included in the group of about 400 seronegative cohort members. Each donor provided a peripheral blood sample, and peripheral blood mononuclear cells were used for TCR beta sequencing. Genomic DNA was extracted from the blood cell samples with the Qiagen DNeasy Blood Extraction Kit.

The TCR originated in a man in his forties in good health and CMV-seronegative. The V and J segments used are TRBV15 and TRBJ1-3, with no confident D gene call. The material sequenced was PBMCs. The nucleotide sequence is TGTGCCACCAGCGGATCAGTAGCCTCTGGAAACACCATATATTTT. The translation is CATSGSVASGNTIYF.